The sequence of this T cell receptor (beta chain) was determined in a study of T cells in Graves' hyperthyroidism and ophthalmopathy. Diagnoses were established using clinical symptoms, serum thyroxine and TRAb, thyroid ultrasound and orbital computed tomography. Authors of the study amplified TCR beta CDR3 regions from RNA transcripts. The HTBI primer set served for first-round RT-PCR of the TCR CDR3. TCRdb analysed the multiplex PCR reads with MiXCR anew, one entry per CDR3 protein. The sample includes around 500,000 distinct CDR3 sequences, approximately 15% of them seen just once. This clonotype was recorded many times. Deletions cut 0 bases from V and 2 bases from J, with 11 bases between. The CDR3 length is 15 residues. The V gene's germline CDR1 is GTSNPN and CDR2 SVGIG (reference sequence).

This chain links TRBV30 with TRBJ1-3; D call uncertain. This sequence was found in a woman aged 40-49 years with Graves' hyperthyroidism. Input material: blood. The CDR3, as DNA: TGTGCCTGGAGTGTACAACGTACTCCTGGAAACACCATATATTTT. Its protein product is CAWSVQRTPGNTIYF.